Shown below are 20 T cell receptor beta chains from a single sample sequenced in a study of T cells in women clearing cervical HPV infection. The method was immunoSEQ multiplex PCR; TCRdb's version includes in-frame clones alone and lacks a portion of them. This sample contains 40,000 to 60,000 clones. Sequencing was done on a sample of blood buffy coat. Source of these receptors: a woman between 18 and 75 years old with a cervical HPV16 infection that either progressed to CIN3+ or cleared (not recorded which).

With respect to this clone: The CDR3 end is not reached by the read, which stops 3 residues before it; the germline J gene fills it in. The chain recombines TRBV10-3 with TRBJ1-5; D not certain. Looked up from germline, CDR1 is ENHRY and CDR2 is SYGVKD. Deletions cut 0 bases from V and 3 bases from J, with 21 bases between. The CDR3 loop spans 19 amino acids. The sequenced part of the CDR3 DNA is TGTGCCATCAGTGAGTCGATCTTGAAAAAGCCCGCTTCCAATCAGCCC. Protein product: CAISESILKKPASNQP. The full CDR3 sequence reads CAISESILKKPASNQPQHF.

About this clone: The read terminates 3 residues before the CDR3 end, so the remaining end is supplied by the germline J gene. This chain uses TRBV10-2 with TRBJ2-7; 7 nucleotides align to TRBD1. With V trimmed by 3 bases and J by 3 bases, 14 bases remained unmatched. There are 17 residues in the CDR3. Germline CDR1 and CDR2: WSHSY and SAAADI. The CDR3 protein is CASSDQIKTGFHYEQYF. Partial CDR3 DNA: TGCGCCAGCAGTGACCAGATCAAGACAGGGTTCCACTACGAG.

Comments on this clone: The read terminates 3 residues before the CDR3 end, so the remaining end is supplied by the germline J gene. The rearrangement joins TRBV6-1 to TRBJ1-4, with 9 bases identical to TRBD1. This CDR3 spans 15 amino acids. Germline CDR1 MNHNS, CDR2 SASEGT. The CDR3 sequence is CASSEAGTGRSILFF. The DNA read from the CDR3 is TGTGCCAGCAGTGAAGCCGGGACAGGGAGGTCAATA.

To note about this clone: The read gets to within 3 residues of the CDR3 end, and the germline J gene fills in the rest. The rearrangement links TRBV20-1 to TRBJ2-1; 7 nucleotides align to TRBD2. The CDR3 contains 12 residues. Germline V lookup: CDR1 DFQATT, CDR2 SNEGSKA (reference sequence). V was clipped by 8 bases and J by 3 bases; unmatched bases: 4. Partial CDR3 DNA: TGCAGTAGGCGGGGGAACTACAATGAG. Its protein is CSRRGNYNE. The full CDR3 sequence reads CSRRGNYNEQFF.

Of note for this clone: The read is 3 residues too short to cover the CDR3 end, so that end is filled in from the germline J gene. V gene TRBV7-6 combines with J gene TRBJ1-3; the D is unclear. The CDR3 is 14 residues long. Germline V CDR1 and CDR2: SGHVS, FNYEAQ. V shed 0 bases and J shed 4 bases, with 7 bases lying between them. CDR3 DNA, as far as it was read: TGTGCCAGCAGCTTAGCAGGGTTGGGAAACACC. As protein: CASSLAGLGNT. The entire CDR3 sequence reads CASSLAGLGNTIYF.

Concerning this clone: The CDR3 end falls 3 residues outside the read, so it is completed with the germline J gene. This chain connects TRBV29-1 to TRBJ1-2; a weak D match, TRBD1 (6 bases). The CDR3 loop spans 13 amino acids. Germline values: CDR1 SQVTM, CDR2 ANQGSEA. CDR3 DNA, as far as it was read: TGCAGCGTGTTGAGGGACATTGCAGACGGC. Translating gives CSVLRDIADG. In full, the CDR3 is CSVLRDIADGYTF.

Concerning this clone itself: Sequencing ends 3 residues short of the CDR3 end; the germline J gene provides the rest. The chain carries TRBV7-6 and TRBJ1-1; no firm D call. The CDR3 sequence is 15 residues long. Trimming took 3 bases from V and 1 from J, leaving 12 bases between them. The germline CDR1 and CDR2 sequences are SGHVS and FNYEAQ. Incomplete CDR3 DNA: TGTGCCAGCAGCTTTGTGGTCAGCGGGAACACTGAA. Protein: CASSFVVSGNTE. The complete CDR3 sequence is CASSFVVSGNTEAFF.

Concerning this clone: The CDR3 extends 3 residues past the end of the read, so its final part is completed from the germline J gene. The V and J genes are TRBV2 and TRBJ2-7, with D tentatively TRBD1 (5 bases). Trimming took 7 bases from V and 2 from J, leaving 15 bases between them. CDR1 is SNHLY and CDR2 is FYNNEI in the germline V gene. CDR3 length: 14 residues. The part of the CDR3 DNA that was read is TGTGCCAGCAAATTCAGGGAAGCTACCTACGAG. Translation gives CASKFREATYE. The CDR3 in full is CASKFREATYEQYF.

CDR3 DNA, as far as it was read: TGTGCCAGTACCATAGGGACAGGGCGCCGGCCC. Its protein product is CASTIGTGRRP. The CDR3 in full is CASTIGTGRRPQHF. The chain recombines TRBV19 with TRBJ1-5; 9 nucleotides agree with TRBD1. The CDR3 extends 3 residues past the end of the read, so its final part is completed from the germline J gene. Losses at the gene ends were 7 bases for V and 9 bases for J; bases not matched to a gene: 10. The CDR3 spans 14 residues. Germline V gene data show CDR1 as LNHDA and CDR2 as SQIVND (reference sequence).

Remarks on this clone: The read stops 3 residues short of the end of the CDR3; the missing end is completed from the germline J gene. The chain joins TRBV6-1 to TRBJ1-2, with 7 nucleotides matching TRBD1. The CDR3 spans 17 residues. Germline V gene sequence: CDR1 MNHNS, CDR2 SASEGT. Losses at the gene ends were 2 bases for V and 4 bases for J; bases not matched to a gene: 13. CDR3 in amino acids: CASSEKSGWSGGYGYTF. Incomplete CDR3 DNA: TGTGCCAGCAGTGAAAAGTCAGGGTGGTCAGGGGGCTATGGC.

Concerning this clone: The read ends 3 residues early relative to the CDR3; the germline J gene fills the gap. The rearrangement links TRBV29-1 to TRBJ1-1; D gene unclear. V was trimmed by 6 bases and J by 3 bases, leaving 8 bases between them. The germline V gene has CDR1 SQVTM and CDR2 ANQGSEA. This CDR3 has 11 amino acids. This CDR3 is CSVYTDTEAFF. CDR3 DNA, as far as it was read: TGCAGCGTGTATACGGACACTGAA.

Concerning this clone itself: The sequence runs out 3 residues before the end of the CDR3; the remainder is reconstructed from the germline J gene. The chain joins TRBV4-2 to TRBJ1-1, with D tentatively TRBD1 (6 bases). Germline CDR1 reads LGHNA; CDR2 reads YNFKEQ. V was pared by 1 base and J by 6 bases, with 12 bases between. There are 14 residues in the CDR3. The sequenced CDR3 bases are TGTGCCAGCAGCCAAGCAAGGGGGGGATCTGAA. Its protein is CASSQARGGSE. The whole CDR3 reads CASSQARGGSEAFF.

On this clone: Read data end 3 residues before the CDR3 end; the end is taken from the germline J gene. The chain carries TRBV19 and TRBJ2-5; 8 nucleotides agree with TRBD1. Germline CDR1 is LNHDA and CDR2 is SQIVND (reference sequence). The CDR3 runs 16 residues. After removal of 4 bases from V and 4 bases from J, the junction contained 11 bases not matched to a gene. Here the CDR3 reads CASSRGDRSTGETQYF. CDR3 DNA (partial): TGTGCCAGTAGTAGGGGGGACAGGTCTACGGGAGAGACC.

A remark on this clone: The read gets to within 3 residues of the CDR3 end, and the germline J gene fills in the rest. The V gene is TRBV10-3, the J gene TRBJ2-1, with 11 bases aligning to TRBD1. The V gene's germline CDR1 is ENHRY and CDR2 SYGVKD. J lost 6 bases, V lost 8 bases, and 3 bases had no gene match. The CDR3 covers 13 residues. The chain's CDR3 is CAIGDRGINEQFF. CDR3 DNA (partial): TGTGCCATCGGGGACAGGGGGATCAATGAG.

To note about this clone: The sequenced fragment ends 3 residues before the CDR3 boundary, so the rest is inferred from the germline J gene. The chain links TRBV18 to TRBJ1-1, with 10 bases lining up with TRBD1. Unmatched junction bases numbered 12, after V lost 6 bases and J lost 5 bases. There are 16 residues in the CDR3. Germline V gene data show CDR1 as KGHSH and CDR2 as LQKENI. The CDR3 DNA, read in part, is TGTGCCAGCTCCCACACCGACAGGGGGCTAGGGACTGAA. Residues: CASSHTDRGLGTE. The whole CDR3 protein reads CASSHTDRGLGTEAFF.

A word on this clone: The CDR3 goes on 3 residues after the read ends, and that part is filled in from the germline J gene. This chain connects TRBV5-1 to TRBJ2-5, with a possible D match to TRBD1 (6 bases). The CDR3 is 15 amino acids. Germline loops: CDR1 SGHRS, CDR2 YFSETQ. Trimming took off 4 bases at V and 5 bases at J, with 18 bases between the two ends. The sequenced CDR3 bases are TGCGCCAGCAGCCTGGGTTGGGGGCTTCGGGAGACC. This gives the protein CASSLGWGLRET. The whole CDR3 protein reads CASSLGWGLRETQYF.

On this clone itself: The read ends 3 residues before the CDR3 terminus; that terminus is restored from the germline J gene. This chain links TRBV7-3 with TRBJ1-2, with D hard to call. The V gene's germline CDR1 is SGHTA and CDR2 FQGTGA. The CDR3 totals 11 residues. The CDR3 reads CASSSTDTYTF. CDR3 bases read: TGTGCCAGCAGTTCCACAGATACC.

With respect to this clone: From the germline J gene comes the end of the CDR3, since the read stops 3 residues before it. The chain uses TRBV5-1 and TRBJ1-5; D is uncertain. Germline CDR1 is SGHRS and CDR2 is YFSETQ. Trimming left V 1 base short and J 6 bases short, with 14 bases between. The CDR3 has 15 residues. CDR3 sequence reads: CASSLSSGLGQPQHF. CDR3 DNA, as far as it was read: TGCGCCAGCAGCTTGTCCAGCGGGCTAGGTCAGCCC.

A word on this clone: The observed sequence ends 3 residues before the CDR3 terminus, with the missing tail filled in from the germline J gene. The chain is built from TRBV6-1 and TRBJ2-3, with 14 bases lining up with TRBD2. The CDR3 contains 15 residues. The germline gives CDR1 MNHNS, CDR2 SASEGT. The V gene end was trimmed by 2 bases and the J gene end by 8 bases; junction bases not matched to a gene: 3. CDR3 DNA, as far as it was read: TGTGCCAGCAGTGAACCAGGACTAGCGGGGGGTACG. Translated: CASSEPGLAGGT. The whole CDR3 protein is CASSEPGLAGGTQYF.

On this clone itself: The CDR3 end is not reached by the read, which stops 3 residues before it; the germline J gene fills it in. This chain connects TRBV12-3 or TRBV12-4 to TRBJ2-2, with 10 bases lining up with TRBD1. This CDR3 is built from 17 residues. Trimming took 6 bases from V and 4 from J; bases not matched to a gene: 11. The CDR3 sequence: CASSLGQGIEGTGELFF. The CDR3 DNA, read in part, is TGTGCCAGCAGCTTGGGACAGGGGATTGAAGGCACCGGGGAG.